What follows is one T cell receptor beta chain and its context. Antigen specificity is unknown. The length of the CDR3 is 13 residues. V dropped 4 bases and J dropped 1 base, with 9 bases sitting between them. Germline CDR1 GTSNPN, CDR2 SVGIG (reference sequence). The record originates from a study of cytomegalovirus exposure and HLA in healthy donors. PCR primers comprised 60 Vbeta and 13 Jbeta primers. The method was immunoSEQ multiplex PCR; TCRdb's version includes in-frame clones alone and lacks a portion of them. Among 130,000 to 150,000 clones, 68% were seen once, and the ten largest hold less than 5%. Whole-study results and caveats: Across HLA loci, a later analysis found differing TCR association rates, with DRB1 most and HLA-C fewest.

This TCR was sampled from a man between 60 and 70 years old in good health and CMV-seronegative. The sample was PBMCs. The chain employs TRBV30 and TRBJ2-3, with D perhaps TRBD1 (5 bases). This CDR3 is CAWNGHGTDTQYF. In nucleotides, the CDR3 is TGTGCCTGGAACGGACACGGCACAGATACGCAGTATTTT. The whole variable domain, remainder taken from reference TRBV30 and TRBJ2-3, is SQTIHQWPATLVQPVGSPLSLECTVEGTSNPNLYWYRQAAGRGLQLLFYSVGIGQISSEVPQNLSASRPQDRQFILSSKKLLLSDSGFYLCAWNGHGTDTQYFGPGTRLTVL.